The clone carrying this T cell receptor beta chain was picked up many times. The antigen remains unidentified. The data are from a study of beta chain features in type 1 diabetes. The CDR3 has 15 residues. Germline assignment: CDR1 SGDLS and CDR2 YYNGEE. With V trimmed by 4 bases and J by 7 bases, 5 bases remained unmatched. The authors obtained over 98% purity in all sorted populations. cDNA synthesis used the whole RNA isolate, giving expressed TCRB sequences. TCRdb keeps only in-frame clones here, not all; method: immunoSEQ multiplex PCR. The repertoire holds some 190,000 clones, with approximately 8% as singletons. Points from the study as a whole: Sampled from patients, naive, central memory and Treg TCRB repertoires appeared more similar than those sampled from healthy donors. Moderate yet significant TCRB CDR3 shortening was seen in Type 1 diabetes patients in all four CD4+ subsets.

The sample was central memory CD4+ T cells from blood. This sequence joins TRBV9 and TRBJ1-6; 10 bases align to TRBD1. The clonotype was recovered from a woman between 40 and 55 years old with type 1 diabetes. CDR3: CASSLMDRGNSPLHF. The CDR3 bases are TGTGCCAGCAGCCTGATGGACAGGGGGAATTCACCCCTCCACTTT.